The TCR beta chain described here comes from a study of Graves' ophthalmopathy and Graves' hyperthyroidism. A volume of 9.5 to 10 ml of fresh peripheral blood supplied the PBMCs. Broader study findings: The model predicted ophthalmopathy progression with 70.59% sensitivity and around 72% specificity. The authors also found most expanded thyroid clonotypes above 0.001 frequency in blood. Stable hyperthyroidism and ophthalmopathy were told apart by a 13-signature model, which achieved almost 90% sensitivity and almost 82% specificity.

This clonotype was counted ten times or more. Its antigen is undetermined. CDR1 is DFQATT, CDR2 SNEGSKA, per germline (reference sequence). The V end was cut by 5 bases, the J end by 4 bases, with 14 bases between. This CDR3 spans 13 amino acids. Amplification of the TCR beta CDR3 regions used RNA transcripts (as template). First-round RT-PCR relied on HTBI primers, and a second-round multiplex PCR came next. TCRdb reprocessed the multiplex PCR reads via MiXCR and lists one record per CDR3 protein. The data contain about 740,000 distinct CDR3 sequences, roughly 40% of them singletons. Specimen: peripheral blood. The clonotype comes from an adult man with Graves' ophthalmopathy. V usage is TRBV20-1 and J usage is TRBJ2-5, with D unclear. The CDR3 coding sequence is TGCAGTGCTGTTGACCCGTCCAGAGAGACCCAGTACTTC. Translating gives CSAVDPSRETQYF.